The next 24 T cell receptor beta chains were all read from a single sample in a study of patients and donors after allogeneic stem cell transplantation (dated by TCRdb to 2019 to 2021). The library came from RT-PCR. TCRdb names NextSeq 550 as the instrument used. The public reads were reprocessed in TCRdb via fastp at Q25 and MiXCR, keeping in-frame beta chains. Every entry covers one CDR3 protein and lists the most common genes and DNA from its rows. Present in this sample are approximately 150,000 distinct CDR3 sequences, approximately 22% of which were seen just once. Roughly 25% of the sample is held by the ten biggest clonotypes. The sample was blood, either unsorted or a sorted T cell fraction (not recorded which). These receptors originate from a human donor who was either an allogeneic HSCT recipient or a stem cell or donor lymphocyte infusion donor (not recorded which). It is not recorded whose cells these are; they may come from a transplant donor.

This clonotype was detected only a few times. This chain links TRBV10-3 with TRBJ1-5; 8 bases fit TRBD1. The CDR3 has 14 residues. Germline V gene sequence: CDR1 ENHRY, CDR2 SYGVKD. Trimming took 10 bases from V and 2 from J; bases not matched to a gene: 7. For the CDR3, the DNA is TGTGCCACCACGGACAGGGTAGGCAATCAGCCCCAGCATTTT. This sequence encodes CATTDRVGNQPQHF.

The gene calls are TRBV25-1 and TRBJ1-6; D gene uncertain. The CDR3 is 17 residues long. Germline V CDR1 and CDR2: MGHDK, SYGVNS. V shed 0 bases and J shed 10 bases, with 19 bases lying between them. The CDR3 coding sequence is TGTGCCAGCAGTGAATACATAAGTGGGCAGCTCGGGTCACCCCTCCACTTT. Translation gives CASSEYISGQLGSPLHF.

V and J are TRBV29-1 and TRBJ2-1; possible D gene TRBD2, 6 bases. CDR3 length: 13 residues. With 6 bases removed from V and 2 bases from J, the gap between germline ends came to 11 bases. Per the germline V gene, CDR1 is SQVTM and CDR2 is ANQGSEA. The CDR3 DNA follows: TGCAGCGTACGACTAGGTACCTACAATGAGCAGTTCTTC. It specifies CSVRLGTYNEQFF.

V usage is TRBV24-1 and J usage is TRBJ2-1, with TRBD2 matching over 9 bases. V lost 7 bases to trimming and J lost 4 bases; unmatched junction nucleotides: 4. The length of the CDR3 is 14 residues. Germline V CDR1 and CDR2: KGHDR, SFDVKD. The CDR3, as DNA: TGTGCCACCAGCGGGAGCGGGGGGTACAATGAGCAGTTCTTC. This codes for CATSGSGGYNEQFF.

This clonotype was counted between two and nine times. CDR3 in amino acids: CSGLTMSAEAFF. As DNA, the CDR3 is TGCAGCGGGTTGACAATGAGTGCGGAAGCTTTCTTT. The chain uses TRBV29-1 and TRBJ1-1; D ambiguous. The CDR3 is made up of 12 amino acids. CDR1 and CDR2 (germline): SQVTM, ANQGSEA. V lost 7 bases and J lost 8, with 17 bases in between. The variable domain in full, completed from reference TRBV29-1 and TRBJ1-1, reads SAVISQKPSRDICQRGTSLTIQCQVDSQVTMMFWYRQQPGQSLTLIATANQGSEATYESGFVIDKFPISRPNLTFSTLTVSNMSPEDSSIYLCSGLTMSAEAFFGQGTRLTVV.

The chain has TRBV18 and TRBJ1-4, with TRBD1 matching over 7 bases. V shed 6 bases and J 7 bases; nucleotides not matched to a gene: 5. Germline loops: CDR1 KGHSH, CDR2 LQKENI. This CDR3 is 13 amino acids long. CDR3 protein: CASSRQGSEKLFF. CDR3 coding DNA: TGTGCCAGCTCTCGACAGGGAAGTGAAAAACTGTTTTTT.

J is TRBJ2-5 and V is TRBV12-3 or TRBV12-4; tentatively, D is TRBD1 (6 bases). This CDR3 spans 15 amino acids. V was clipped by 5 bases and J by 9 bases, with 22 bases between them. The CDR3 sequence is CASSTPMVGAGAQYF. The DNA of the CDR3 is TGTGCCAGCAGTACCCCCATGGTCGGGGCAGGGGCCCAGTACTTC.

This clonotype was detected only a few times. This rearrangement joins TRBV28 to TRBJ2-7; TRBD1 matches at 7 bases. Germline V gives CDR1 MDHEN, CDR2 SYDVKM. The CDR3 has 13 amino acids. The V segment lost 5 bases and the J segment 5 bases; nucleotides outside the gene matches: 6. DNA for the CDR3: TGTGCCAGCAGTCCGGACAGGTCCGACGAGCAGTACTTC. It is translated as CASSPDRSDEQYF.

This clonotype was seen a handful of times. This chain uses TRBV5-1 with TRBJ1-2; 7 bases are a match to TRBD1. V lost 4 bases to trimming and J lost 4 bases; unmatched junction nucleotides: 7. Germline lookup yields CDR1 SGHRS and CDR2 YFSETQ. This CDR3 has 14 amino acids. The chain's CDR3 is CASSPMAGGYGYTF. The CDR3 nucleotides are TGCGCCAGCAGCCCCATGGCAGGGGGCTATGGCTACACCTTC.

This clonotype has just a few counts. The V and J genes are TRBV3-1 and TRBJ1-1; TRBD1 aligns across 9 bases. V trimming: 4 bases; J trimming: 4 bases; junction bases outside the gene matches: 7. This CDR3 has 15 amino acids. Germline CDR1 and CDR2: LGHDT and YNNKEL (reference sequence). The CDR3 DNA reads TGTGCCAGCAGCCGAGCCGGACAGGGGTTCACTGAAGCTTTCTTT. It is translated as CASSRAGQGFTEAFF.

The chain uses TRBV15 and TRBJ1-6, with TRBD1 matching 9 bases. This CDR3 is 20 amino acids long. Germline V lookup: CDR1 LNHNV, CDR2 YYDKDF (reference sequence). The trim removed 0 bases at V and 0 bases at J, leaving 9 bases unmatched. The CDR3 DNA sequence: TGTGCCACCAGCAGAGATCGACAGGGGGGTCCGAGCTCCTATAATTCACCCCTCCACTTT. Translating gives CATSRDRQGGPSSYNSPLHF.

The V gene is TRBV14, the J gene TRBJ1-4; D uncertain. Germline CDR1 and CDR2: SGHDN and FVKESK. The CDR3 totals 15 residues. Trimming shortened V by 4 bases and J by 7 bases, and 16 bases separated the two germline ends. CDR3: CASSPAGIRVEKLFF. CDR3 coding DNA: TGTGCCAGCAGCCCGGCGGGGATTCGGGTTGAAAAACTGTTTTTT.

The V gene is TRBV29-1, the J gene TRBJ1-2; D not certain. This CDR3 has 12 residues. Germline V gene sequence: CDR1 SQVTM, CDR2 ANQGSEA. Deletions cut 2 bases from V and 4 bases from J, with 8 bases between. For the CDR3, the DNA is TGCAGCGTTGAAAGGGCCTCCTATGGCTACACCTTC. Its translation is CSVERASYGYTF.

The chain has TRBV12-3 or TRBV12-4 and TRBJ2-1, with a tentative D call TRBD2 (5 bases). V shed 7 bases and J shed 7 bases, with 20 bases lying between them. The CDR3 consists of 15 residues. CDR3 in DNA: TGTGCCAGCAAGCCCCGAGTCGGGATGGGGAATGAGCAGTTCTTC. It codes for CASKPRVGMGNEQFF.

Only a few counts were recorded for this clonotype. The rearrangement uses TRBV6-5 and TRBJ1-1; D uncertain. This CDR3 has 15 amino acids. V shed 2 bases and J shed 5 bases, with 15 bases lying between them. CDR1 MNHEY and CDR2 SVGAGI come from the germline V gene. The CDR3 coding sequence is TGTGCCAGCAGTTACGGAAAGACGATTTGGACTGAAGCTTTCTTT. Translation gives CASSYGKTIWTEAFF.

This clonotype was seen only a few times. The chain uses TRBV12-3 or TRBV12-4 and TRBJ1-3; 7 positions agree with TRBD1. Unmatched junction bases numbered 3, after V lost 4 bases and J lost 0 bases. The CDR3 is 15 residues long. CDR3 protein: CASSSRTGSGNTIYF. In DNA, the CDR3 is TGTGCCAGCAGTTCCAGGACAGGCTCTGGAAACACCATATATTTT.

In this sample, this clonotype turned up a few times. The chain links TRBV20-1 to TRBJ2-7, with D perhaps TRBD2 (5 bases). The CDR3 totals 11 residues. The V end was cut by 2 bases, the J end by 11 bases, with 13 bases between. Germline lookup yields CDR1 DFQATT and CDR2 SNEGSKA (reference sequence). CDR3 nucleotide sequence: TGCAGTGCTAGATCAGCGGATCTCAAGTACTTC. Amino acids: CSARSADLKYF.

CDR3 sequence: CSVAEGVETQYF. CDR3 in DNA: TGCAGCGTTGCCGAGGGCGTGGAGACCCAGTACTTC. The V gene is TRBV29-1, the J gene TRBJ2-5, with D possibly matching TRBD2 (5 bases). This CDR3 has 12 residues. Between the trimmed V and J ends, which lost 4 bases and 5 bases, there was a span of 11 bases. The germline V gene encodes CDR1 SQVTM and CDR2 ANQGSEA.

This clonotype was observed a handful of times. This rearrangement joins TRBV4-1 to TRBJ1-4, with a possible D match to TRBD1 (6 bases). Germline lookup yields CDR1 MGHRA and CDR2 YSYEKL. There are 17 residues in the CDR3. Trimming cost V 0 bases and J 4 bases, with 15 bases left between them. The CDR3 DNA reads as TGCGCCAGCAGCCAAGAGGAGCGCCGGGACAATAATGAAAAACTGTTTTTT. Protein product: CASSQEERRDNNEKLFF.

Only a few counts were recorded for this clonotype. The chain employs TRBV24-1 and TRBJ2-4; D might be TRBD1 or TRBD2, each matching 5 bases. The CDR3 contains 17 residues. CDR1 KGHDR and CDR2 SFDVKD come from the germline V gene. V lost 4 bases and J lost 3, with 18 bases in between. CDR3 nucleotides: TGTGCCACCAGTGACCGGGACGGGGAAGAAATCAAAAACATTCAGTACTTC. Translation: CATSDRDGEEIKNIQYF.

V usage is TRBV12-3 or TRBV12-4 and J usage is TRBJ2-2; D unresolved. The CDR3 spans 16 residues. Trimming removed 3 bases at V and 2 bases at J, with 13 bases between. CDR3 DNA sequence: TGTGCCAGCAGTTTCGGACGGGCGGCCAACACCGGGGAGCTGTTTTTT. This codes for CASSFGRAANTGELFF.

The rearrangement links TRBV5-1 to TRBJ1-5, with no clear D. CDR1 and CDR2 (germline): SGHRS, YFSETQ. V was trimmed by 0 bases and J by 8 bases, leaving 9 bases between them. The CDR3 runs 13 residues. The CDR3 nucleotides are TGCGCCAGCAGCTTGGTGGGGTTTGAGCCCCAGCATTTT. This gives the protein CASSLVGFEPQHF.

This sequence joins TRBV12-3 or TRBV12-4 and TRBJ1-5, with TRBD1 matching over 7 bases. The CDR3 has 14 residues. The V gene end was trimmed by 5 bases and the J gene end by 4 bases; junction bases not matched to a gene: 5. The CDR3 DNA is TGTGCCAGCAGTGGGACAGTTCGAAATCAGCCCCAGCATTTT. It translates to CASSGTVRNQPQHF.

The V and J genes are TRBV7-2 and TRBJ1-2; 9 nucleotides agree with TRBD1. The length of the CDR3 is 16 residues. The junction had 8 bases not matched to a gene; V was cut back by 1 base and J by 5 bases. Germline lookup yields CDR1 SGHTA and CDR2 FQGNSA. The CDR3 is CASSLDFGTGIYGYTF. CDR3 in DNA: TGTGCCAGCAGCTTAGACTTCGGGACAGGGATTTATGGCTACACCTTC.